The sequence of this T cell receptor (beta chain) was determined in a study of shared T cell receptors in the human thymus. The protocol was immunoSEQ multiplex PCR, while the TCRdb copy is restricted to in-frame clones and leaves out a portion. The sample lists 700,000 or so clones; 80% to 90% were seen once. The sample also formed part of further work on human thymus T cells. Turning to that study: Biased V and J segment usage appeared in thymus and peripheral blood. What related research reported was that thymic repertoires overlapped highly among unrelated individuals.

This receptor was obtained from a girl under three years old with a congenital heart defect. The sample taken for sequencing was thymocytes.

The CDR3 DNA is TGCGCCAGCAGCGAAAGCAGGGGCGCCTATGGCTACACCTTC. Protein product: CASSESRGAYGYTF. V is TRBV5-1 and J is TRBJ1-2; possible D gene TRBD1, 6 bases. Germline CDR1 reads SGHRS; CDR2 reads YFSETQ. Trimming pared 4 bases from V and 4 bases from J, leaving 14 bases between. The CDR3 has 14 residues.